These T cell receptor beta chains were read from a single sample in a study of blood T cell repertoires in COVID-19. Method: immunoSEQ multiplex PCR; TCRdb's copy keeps in-frame clones and lacks some. The sample includes about 220,000 clones, roughly 84% of them seen just once. Sequencing was performed on PBMCs or T cells enriched from blood (not recorded which). The receptors shown here come from a woman aged 40-49 years who had recovered from COVID-19. Each CDR3 is given with its conserved first and last residue. D genes are given only for firm matches. The size field is filled for only some rows; it gives once, few, many or a size class.

d_gene | j_gene | v_gene | abundance | CDR3aa | CDR3nt
NA | TRBJ2-5 | TRBV14 | NA | CASSQDLRGSSQETQYF | TGTGCCAGCAGCCAAGACTTACGGGGGTCATCCCAAGAGACCCAGTACTTC
NA | TRBJ2-2 | TRBV5-8 | NA | CASSLGVHTGELFF | TGTGCCAGCAGCTTAGGGGTTCACACCGGGGAGCTGTTTTTT
NA | TRBJ2-7 | TRBV28 | NA | CASSLVGSSYEQYF | TGTGCCAGCAGTTTAGTCGGTAGCTCCTACGAGCAGTACTTC
NA | TRBJ2-5 | TRBV5-5 | once | CASSGQPLEGETQYF | TGTGCCAGCAGCGGACAGCCCCTAGAAGGGGAGACCCAGTACTTC
TRBD1 | TRBJ1-1 | TRBV5-4 | few | CASGTGGANTEAFF | TGTGCCAGCGGCACAGGGGGCGCGAACACTGAAGCTTTCTTT
TRBD1 | TRBJ1-4 | TRBV5-4 | once | CASSLGTGTYEKLFF | TGTGCCAGCAGCTTGGGGACAGGGACCTATGAAAAACTGTTTTTT
NA | TRBJ2-1 | TRBV14 | NA | CASSLQRTTSNEQFF | TGTGCCAGCAGCCTACAACGAACCACTAGCAATGAGCAGTTCTTC
TRBD2 | TRBJ2-2 | TRBV19 | NA | CASTLGLAKGELFF | TGTGCCAGTACCCTGGGACTAGCCAAAGGGGAGCTGTTTTTT
NA | TRBJ1-4 | TRBV11-2 | once | CASSGLNQGFREKLFF | TGTGCCAGCAGCGGACTCAATCAGGGGTTTCGTGAAAAACTGTTTTTT
TRBD1 | TRBJ1-1 | TRBV13 | NA | CASSTFTGTGDTEAFF | TGTGCCAGCAGCACCTTTACCGGGACAGGGGACACTGAAGCTTTCTTT
NA | TRBJ2-1 | TRBV5-1 | NA | CASSLWTGVVGLAVRYNEQFF | TGCGCCAGCAGCTTGTGGACAGGGGTCGTTGGACTAGCGGTGCGCTACAATGAGCAGTTCTTC
NA | TRBJ2-5 | TRBV7-9 | NA | CASRSQGTQETQYF | TGTGCCAGCAGGTCTCAGGGCACTCAAGAGACCCAGTACTTC
TRBD1 | TRBJ1-5 | TRBV6-5 | NA | CASRRTGTGNQPQHF | TGTGCCAGCAGGAGAACCGGGACAGGCAATCAGCCCCAGCATTTT
NA | TRBJ2-7 | TRBV15 | NA | CATSRDLLASADEQYF | TGTGCCACCAGCAGAGATCTCCTAGCCTCAGCGGACGAGCAGTACTTC
NA | TRBJ1-4 | TRBV19 | many | CASSHRTTNEKLFF | TGTGCCAGTAGTCACAGGACAACTAATGAAAAACTGTTTTTT
NA | TRBJ2-7 | TRBV27 | once | CASSYGDLLYEQYF | TGTGCCAGCAGTTATGGGGACTTGTTATACGAGCAGTACTTC
TRBD1 | TRBJ1-4 | TRBV9 | few | CASSVGVTGGNEKLFF | TGTGCCAGCAGCGTTGGGGTGACAGGGGGTAATGAAAAACTGTTTTTT
NA | TRBJ1-1 | TRBV29-1 | NA | CSVEDLRTEAFF | TGCAGCGTTGAAGATCTTCGCACTGAAGCTTTCTTT